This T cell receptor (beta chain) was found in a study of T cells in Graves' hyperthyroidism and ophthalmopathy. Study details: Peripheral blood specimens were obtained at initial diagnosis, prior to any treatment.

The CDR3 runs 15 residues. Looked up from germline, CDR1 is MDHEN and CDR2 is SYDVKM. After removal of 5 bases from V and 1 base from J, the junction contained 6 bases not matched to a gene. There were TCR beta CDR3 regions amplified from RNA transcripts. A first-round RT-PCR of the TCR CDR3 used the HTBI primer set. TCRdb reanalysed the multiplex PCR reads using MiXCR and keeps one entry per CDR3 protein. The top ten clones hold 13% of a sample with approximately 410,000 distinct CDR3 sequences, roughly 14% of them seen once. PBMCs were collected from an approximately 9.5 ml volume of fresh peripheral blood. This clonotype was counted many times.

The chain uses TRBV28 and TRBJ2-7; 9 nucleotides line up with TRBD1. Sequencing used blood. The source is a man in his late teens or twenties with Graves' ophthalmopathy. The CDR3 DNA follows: TGTGCCAGCAGTACAGGGGGCAGTATATCCTACGAGCAGTACTTC. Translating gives CASSTGGSISYEQYF.